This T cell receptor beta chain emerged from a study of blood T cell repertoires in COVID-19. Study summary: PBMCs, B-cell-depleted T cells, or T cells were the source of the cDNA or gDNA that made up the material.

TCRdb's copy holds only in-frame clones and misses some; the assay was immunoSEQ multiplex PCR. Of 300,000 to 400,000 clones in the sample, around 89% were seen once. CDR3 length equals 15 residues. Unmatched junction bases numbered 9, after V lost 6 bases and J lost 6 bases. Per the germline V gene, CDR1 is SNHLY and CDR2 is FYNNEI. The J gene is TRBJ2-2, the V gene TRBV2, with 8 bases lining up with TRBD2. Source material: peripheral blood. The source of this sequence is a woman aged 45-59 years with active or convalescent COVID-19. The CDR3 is CASSNQGLGPGELFF. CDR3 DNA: TGTGCCAGCAGCAACCAGGGACTAGGGCCCGGGGAGCTGTTTTTT.